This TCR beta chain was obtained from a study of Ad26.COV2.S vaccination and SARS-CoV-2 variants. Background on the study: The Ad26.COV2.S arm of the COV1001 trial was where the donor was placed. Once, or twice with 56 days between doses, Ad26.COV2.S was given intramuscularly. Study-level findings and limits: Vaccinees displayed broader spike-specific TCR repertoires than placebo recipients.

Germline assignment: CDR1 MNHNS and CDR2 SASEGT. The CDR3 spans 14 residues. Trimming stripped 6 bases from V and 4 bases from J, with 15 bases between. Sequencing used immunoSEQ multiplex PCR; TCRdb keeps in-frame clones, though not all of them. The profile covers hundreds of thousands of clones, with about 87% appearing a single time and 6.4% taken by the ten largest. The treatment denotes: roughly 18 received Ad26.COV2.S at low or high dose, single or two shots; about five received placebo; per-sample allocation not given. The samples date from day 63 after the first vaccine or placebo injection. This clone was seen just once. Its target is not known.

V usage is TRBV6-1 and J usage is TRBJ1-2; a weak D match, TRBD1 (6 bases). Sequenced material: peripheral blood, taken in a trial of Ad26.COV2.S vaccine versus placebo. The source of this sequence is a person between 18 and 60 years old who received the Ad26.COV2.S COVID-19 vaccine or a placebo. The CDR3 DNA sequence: TGTGCCAGCAGGGAGACAGGTTCTAGCTATGGCTACACCTTC. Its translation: CASRETGSSYGYTF.